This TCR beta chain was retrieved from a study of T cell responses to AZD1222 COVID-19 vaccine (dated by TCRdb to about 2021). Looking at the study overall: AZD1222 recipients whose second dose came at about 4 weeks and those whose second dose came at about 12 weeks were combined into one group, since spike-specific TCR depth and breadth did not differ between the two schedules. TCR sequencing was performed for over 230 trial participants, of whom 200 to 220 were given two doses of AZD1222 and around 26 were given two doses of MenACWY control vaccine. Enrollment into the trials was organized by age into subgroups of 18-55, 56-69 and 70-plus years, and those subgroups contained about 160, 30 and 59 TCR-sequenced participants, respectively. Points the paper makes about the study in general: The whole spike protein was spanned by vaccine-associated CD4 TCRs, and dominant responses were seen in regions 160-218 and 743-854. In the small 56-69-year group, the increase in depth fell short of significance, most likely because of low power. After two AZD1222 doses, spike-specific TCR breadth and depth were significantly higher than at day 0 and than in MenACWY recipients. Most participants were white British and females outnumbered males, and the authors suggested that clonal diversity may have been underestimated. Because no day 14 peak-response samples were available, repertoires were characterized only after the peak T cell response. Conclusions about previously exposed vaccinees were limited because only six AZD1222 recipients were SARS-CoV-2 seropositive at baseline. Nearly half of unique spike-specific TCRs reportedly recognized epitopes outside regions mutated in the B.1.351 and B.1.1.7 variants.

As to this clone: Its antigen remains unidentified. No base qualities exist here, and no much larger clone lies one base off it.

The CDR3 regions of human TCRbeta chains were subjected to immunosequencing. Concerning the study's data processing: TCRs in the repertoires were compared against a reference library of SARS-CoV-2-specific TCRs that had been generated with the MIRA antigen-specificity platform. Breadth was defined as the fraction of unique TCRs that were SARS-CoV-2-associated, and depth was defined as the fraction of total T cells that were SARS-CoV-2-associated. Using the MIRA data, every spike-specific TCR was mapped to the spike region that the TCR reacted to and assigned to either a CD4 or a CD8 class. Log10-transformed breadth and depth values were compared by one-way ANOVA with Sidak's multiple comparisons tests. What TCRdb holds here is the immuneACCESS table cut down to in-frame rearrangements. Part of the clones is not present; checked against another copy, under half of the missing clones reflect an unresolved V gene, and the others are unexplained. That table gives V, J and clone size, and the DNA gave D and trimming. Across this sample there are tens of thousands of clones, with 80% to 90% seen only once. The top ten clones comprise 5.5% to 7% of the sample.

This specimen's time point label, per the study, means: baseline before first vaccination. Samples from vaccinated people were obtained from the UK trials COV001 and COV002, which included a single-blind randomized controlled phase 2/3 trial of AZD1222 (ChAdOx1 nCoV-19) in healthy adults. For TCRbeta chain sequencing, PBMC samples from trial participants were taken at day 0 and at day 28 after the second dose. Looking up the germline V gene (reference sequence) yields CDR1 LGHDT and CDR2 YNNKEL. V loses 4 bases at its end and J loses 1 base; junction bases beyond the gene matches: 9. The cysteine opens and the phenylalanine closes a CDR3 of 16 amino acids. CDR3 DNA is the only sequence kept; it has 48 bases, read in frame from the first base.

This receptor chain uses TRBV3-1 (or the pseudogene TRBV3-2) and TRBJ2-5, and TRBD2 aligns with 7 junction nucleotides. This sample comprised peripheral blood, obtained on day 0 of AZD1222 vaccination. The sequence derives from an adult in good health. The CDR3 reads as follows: CASSPFSGGRQETQYF. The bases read TGTGCCAGCAGCCCCTTTTCGGGGGGTCGCCAAGAGACCCAGTACTTC.